The 2 T cell receptor beta chains below all came from one sample that was sequenced in a study of CD8+CD57+ T cells in acquired aplastic anemia. Genomic DNA acted as the template from which TCR beta VDJ combination and CDR3 sequence profiling were carried out. TCRdb re-derived calls from the reads in MiXCR, one entry per CDR3 protein. Found here are approximately 160,000 distinct CDR3 sequences, 35% to 55% of them singletons; the top ten hold approximately 1%. The sequencing input was sorted CD4+, CD8+, or CD8+CD57+ T cells (not recorded which) from PBMCs. Receptors originate from a human donor in good health.

V gene TRBV20-1 combines with J gene TRBJ2-2; 11 bases align to TRBD2. The CDR3 spans 15 residues. CDR1 is DFQATT and CDR2 is SNEGSKA in the germline V gene (reference sequence). V gave up 2 bases and J gave up 1 base; unmatched junction bases: 0. CDR3 amino acids: CSARTSGGNTGELFF. CDR3 DNA: TGCAGTGCTAGAACTAGCGGGGGGAACACCGGGGAGCTGTTTTTT.

This clonotype came up once. The CDR3 carries no conserved terminal phenylalanine or tryptophan, so it likely arises from a read error. No DNA is shown, since the ends of the CDR3 on it are uncertain; the CDR3 is the one TCRdb lists. The genes are TRBV10-3 and TRBJ2-7; the D call of TRBD1 is as the table states it, not checked on the DNA. Termini included, the CDR3 measures 12 amino acids. CDR1 and CDR2 (germline): ENHRY, SYGVKD. This chain's CDR3 is CAIRTGSYEQCS.